This T cell receptor beta chain is drawn from a study of T cells after yellow fever vaccination. Each CDR3 protein gets one entry after TCRdb re-called the 5' RACE reads with MiXCR. The sample records about 350,000 distinct CDR3 sequences, under 14% being singletons. Points on this clonotype: Its antigen is undetermined.

Germline CDR1 SNHLY, CDR2 FYNNEI. V was pared by 5 bases and J by 9 bases, with 14 bases between. The CDR3 has 13 amino acids. Points from the study as a whole: Abundant clonotypes from the bulk population could contaminate FACS-sorted repertoires. Reappearance after the booster was observed for most primary-vaccination clones (around 96% CD4, more than 70% CD8).

The source of this sequence is a man in his late teens or twenties who received the YFV17D yellow fever vaccine. Sample: PBMCs, taken on the day of the first yellow fever vaccination. The chain employs TRBV2 and TRBJ2-1, with TRBD1 as a possible D gene (8 bases). CDR3 in amino acids: CASSTDREGEQFF. In nucleotides, the CDR3 is TGTGCCAGCAGTACGGACAGGGAGGGTGAGCAGTTCTTC.